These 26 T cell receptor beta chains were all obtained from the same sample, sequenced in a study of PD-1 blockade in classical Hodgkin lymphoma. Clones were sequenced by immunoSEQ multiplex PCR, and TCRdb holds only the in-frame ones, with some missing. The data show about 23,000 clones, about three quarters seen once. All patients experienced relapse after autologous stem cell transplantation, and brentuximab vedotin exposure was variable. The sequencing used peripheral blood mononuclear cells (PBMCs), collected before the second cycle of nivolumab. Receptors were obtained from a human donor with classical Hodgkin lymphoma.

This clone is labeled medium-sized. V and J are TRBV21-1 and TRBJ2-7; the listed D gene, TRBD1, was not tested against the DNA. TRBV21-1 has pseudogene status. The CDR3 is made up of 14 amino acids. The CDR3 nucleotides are TGTGCCAGCAGCAAAGTTCAGGGTATCTACGAGCAGTACTTC. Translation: CASSKVQGIYEQYF.

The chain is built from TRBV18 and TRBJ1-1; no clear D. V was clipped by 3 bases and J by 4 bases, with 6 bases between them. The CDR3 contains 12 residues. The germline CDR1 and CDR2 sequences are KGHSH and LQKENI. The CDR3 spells CASSPSGTEAFF. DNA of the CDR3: TGTGCCAGCTCACCGTCGGGCACTGAAGCTTTCTTT.

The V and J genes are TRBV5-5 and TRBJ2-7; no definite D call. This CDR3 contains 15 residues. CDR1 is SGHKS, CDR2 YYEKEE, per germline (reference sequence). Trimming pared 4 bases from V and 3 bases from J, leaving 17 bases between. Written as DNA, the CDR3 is TGTGCCAGCAGCCAAGACACTCCTACCCTCTACGAGCAGTACTTC. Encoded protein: CASSQDTPTLYEQYF.

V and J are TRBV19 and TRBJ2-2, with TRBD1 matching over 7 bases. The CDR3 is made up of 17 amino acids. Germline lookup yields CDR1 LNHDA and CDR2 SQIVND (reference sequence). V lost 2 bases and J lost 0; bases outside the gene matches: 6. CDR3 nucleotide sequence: TGTGCCAGTAGTATAAGGGGGCAGGGGGCGAACACCGGGGAGCTGTTTTTT. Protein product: CASSIRGQGANTGELFF.

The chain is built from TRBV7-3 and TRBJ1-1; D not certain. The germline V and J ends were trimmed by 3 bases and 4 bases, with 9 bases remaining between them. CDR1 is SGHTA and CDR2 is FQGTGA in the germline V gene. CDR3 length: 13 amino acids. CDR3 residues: CASSFNGPTEAFF. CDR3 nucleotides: TGTGCCAGCAGCTTTAACGGGCCCACTGAAGCTTTCTTT. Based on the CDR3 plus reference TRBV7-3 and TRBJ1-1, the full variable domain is GAGVSQTPSNKVTEKGKYVELRCDPISGHTALYWYRQSLGQGPEFLIYFQGTGAADDSGLPNDRFFAVRPEGSVSTLKIQRTERGDSAVYLCASSFNGPTEAFFGQGTRLTVV.

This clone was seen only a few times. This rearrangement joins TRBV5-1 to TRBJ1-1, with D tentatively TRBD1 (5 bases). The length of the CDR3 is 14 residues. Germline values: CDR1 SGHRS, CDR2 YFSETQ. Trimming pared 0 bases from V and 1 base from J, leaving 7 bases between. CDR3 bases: TGCGCCAGCAGCTTGGAAGGGGAGAACACTGAAGCTTTCTTT. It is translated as CASSLEGENTEAFF.

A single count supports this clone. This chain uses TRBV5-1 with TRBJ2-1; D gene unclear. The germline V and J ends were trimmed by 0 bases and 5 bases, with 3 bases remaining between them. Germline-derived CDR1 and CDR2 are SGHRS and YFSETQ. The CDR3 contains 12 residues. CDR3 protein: CASSLGHNEQFF. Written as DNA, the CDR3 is TGCGCCAGCAGCTTGGGCCACAATGAGCAGTTCTTC.

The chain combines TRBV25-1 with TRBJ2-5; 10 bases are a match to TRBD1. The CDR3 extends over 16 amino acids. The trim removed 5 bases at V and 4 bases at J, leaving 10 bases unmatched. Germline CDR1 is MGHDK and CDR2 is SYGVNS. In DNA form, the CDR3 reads TGTGCCAGCAGTACCCCGACAGGGGGCGAGGGAGAGACCCAGTACTTC. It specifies CASSTPTGGEGETQYF.

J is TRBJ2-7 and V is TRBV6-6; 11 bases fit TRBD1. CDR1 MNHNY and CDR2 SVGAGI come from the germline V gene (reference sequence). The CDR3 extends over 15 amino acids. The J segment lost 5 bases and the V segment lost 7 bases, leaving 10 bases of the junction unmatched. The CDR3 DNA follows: TGTGCCAGCATCAAGGACAGGGGGCTTGTGAACGAGCAGTACTTC. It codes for CASIKDRGLVNEQYF.

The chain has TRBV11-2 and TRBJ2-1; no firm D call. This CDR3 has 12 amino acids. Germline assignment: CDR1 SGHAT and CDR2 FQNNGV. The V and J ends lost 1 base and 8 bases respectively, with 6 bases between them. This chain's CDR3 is CASSLGGDEQFF. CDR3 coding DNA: TGTGCCAGCAGCTTAGGTGGCGATGAGCAGTTCTTC.

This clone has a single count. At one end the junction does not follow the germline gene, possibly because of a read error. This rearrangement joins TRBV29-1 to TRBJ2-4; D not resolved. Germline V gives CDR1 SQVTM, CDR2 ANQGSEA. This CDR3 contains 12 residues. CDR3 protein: CSVEGARNIQYF. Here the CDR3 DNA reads TGCAGCGTTGAAGGGGCCAGAAACATTCAGTACTTC.

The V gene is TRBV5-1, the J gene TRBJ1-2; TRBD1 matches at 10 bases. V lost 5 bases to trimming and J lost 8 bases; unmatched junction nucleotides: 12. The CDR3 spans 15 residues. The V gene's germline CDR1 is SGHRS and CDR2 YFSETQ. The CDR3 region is CASSLPGQGERGYTF. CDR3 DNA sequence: TGCGCCAGCAGTCTACCCGGACAGGGGGAACGGGGCTACACCTTC.

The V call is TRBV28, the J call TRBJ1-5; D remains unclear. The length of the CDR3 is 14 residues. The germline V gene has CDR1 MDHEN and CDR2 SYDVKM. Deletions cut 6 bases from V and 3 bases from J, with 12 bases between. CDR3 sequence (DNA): TGTGCCAGCAGCCCCCTTGGGTTCAATCAGCCCCAGCATTTT. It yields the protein CASSPLGFNQPQHF.

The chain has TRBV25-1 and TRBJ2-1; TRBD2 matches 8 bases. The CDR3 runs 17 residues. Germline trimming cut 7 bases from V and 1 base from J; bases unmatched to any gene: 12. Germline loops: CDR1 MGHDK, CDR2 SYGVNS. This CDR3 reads CASTTSGGLESYNEQFF. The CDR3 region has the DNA TGTGCCAGCACTACTAGCGGAGGGCTGGAGTCCTACAATGAGCAGTTCTTC.

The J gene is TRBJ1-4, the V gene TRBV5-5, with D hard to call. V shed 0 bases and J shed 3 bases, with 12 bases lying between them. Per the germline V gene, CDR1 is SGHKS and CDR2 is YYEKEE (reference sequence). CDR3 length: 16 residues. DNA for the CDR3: TGTGCCAGCAGCTTGGTGCTTCGGGAAGCTAATGAAAAACTGTTTTTT. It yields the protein CASSLVLREANEKLFF.

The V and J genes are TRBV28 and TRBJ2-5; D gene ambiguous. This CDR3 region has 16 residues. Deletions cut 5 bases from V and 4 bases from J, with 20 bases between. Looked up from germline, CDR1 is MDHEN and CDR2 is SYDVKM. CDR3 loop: CASSPRPTLPRETQYF. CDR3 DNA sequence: TGTGCCAGCAGTCCTCGCCCGACGCTGCCTCGAGAGACCCAGTACTTC.

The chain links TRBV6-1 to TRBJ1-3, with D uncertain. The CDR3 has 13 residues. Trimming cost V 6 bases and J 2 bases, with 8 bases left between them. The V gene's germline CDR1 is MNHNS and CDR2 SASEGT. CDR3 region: CASRAGAGNTIYF. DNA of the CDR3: TGTGCCAGCAGAGCGGGAGCTGGAAACACCATATATTTT.

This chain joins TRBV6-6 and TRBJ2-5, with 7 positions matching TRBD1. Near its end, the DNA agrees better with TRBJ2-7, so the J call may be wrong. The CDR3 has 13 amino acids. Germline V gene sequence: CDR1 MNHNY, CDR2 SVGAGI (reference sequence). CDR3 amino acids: CASSRDSPYEQYF. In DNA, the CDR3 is TGTGCCAGCAGCCGGGACAGCCCCTACGAGCAGTACTTC.

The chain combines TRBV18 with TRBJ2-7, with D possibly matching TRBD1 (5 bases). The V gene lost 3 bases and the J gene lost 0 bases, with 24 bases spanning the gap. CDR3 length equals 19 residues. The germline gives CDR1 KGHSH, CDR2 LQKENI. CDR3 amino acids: CASSPPRRQGMESSYEQYF. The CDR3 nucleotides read TGTGCCAGCTCACCCCCGCGTCGGCAGGGAATGGAGAGCTCCTACGAGCAGTACTTC.

CDR3 nucleotides: TGTGCCAGCAGCTTAGCGCCGCATTCTAGCGGGGGTTACAATGAGCAGTTCTTC. This gives the protein CASSLAPHSSGGYNEQFF. The chain uses TRBV7-9 and TRBJ2-1, with 10 positions matching TRBD2. This CDR3 region has 18 residues. Germline V gives CDR1 SEHNR, CDR2 FQNEAQ (reference sequence). Trimming at V came to 0 bases and at J to 4 bases, leaving 9 bases not matched to a gene.

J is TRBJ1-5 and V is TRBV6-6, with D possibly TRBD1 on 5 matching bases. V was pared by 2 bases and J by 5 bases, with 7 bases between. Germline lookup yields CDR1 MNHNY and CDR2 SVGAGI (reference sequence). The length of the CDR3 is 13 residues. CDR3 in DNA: TGTGCCAGCAGTTACCGGGGGGATCAGCCCCAGCATTTT. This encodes CASSYRGDQPQHF.

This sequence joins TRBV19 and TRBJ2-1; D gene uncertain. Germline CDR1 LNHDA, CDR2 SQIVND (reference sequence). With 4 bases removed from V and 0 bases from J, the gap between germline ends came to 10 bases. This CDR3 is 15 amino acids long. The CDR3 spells CASSKGPISYNEQFF. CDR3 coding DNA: TGTGCCAGTAGTAAGGGCCCGATCTCCTACAATGAGCAGTTCTTC.

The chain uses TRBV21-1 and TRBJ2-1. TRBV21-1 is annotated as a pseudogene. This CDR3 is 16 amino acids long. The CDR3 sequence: CASSKALYVPHNEQFF. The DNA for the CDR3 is TGTGCCAGCAGCAAAGCGCTTTACGTTCCCCACAATGAGCAGTTCTTC.

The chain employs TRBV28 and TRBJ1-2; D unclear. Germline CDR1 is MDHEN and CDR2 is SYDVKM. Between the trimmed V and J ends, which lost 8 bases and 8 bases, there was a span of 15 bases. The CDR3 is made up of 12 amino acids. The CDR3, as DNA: TGTGCCAGCCGCCCGATGGGCGAGGGCTACACCTTC. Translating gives CASRPMGEGYTF.

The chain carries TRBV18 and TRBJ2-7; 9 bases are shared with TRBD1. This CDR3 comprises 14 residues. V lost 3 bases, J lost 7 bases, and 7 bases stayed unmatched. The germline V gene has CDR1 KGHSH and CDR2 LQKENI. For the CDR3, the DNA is TGTGCCAGCTCACCTAGAGGGACAGGGTATGAGCAGTACTTC. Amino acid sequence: CASSPRGTGYEQYF.

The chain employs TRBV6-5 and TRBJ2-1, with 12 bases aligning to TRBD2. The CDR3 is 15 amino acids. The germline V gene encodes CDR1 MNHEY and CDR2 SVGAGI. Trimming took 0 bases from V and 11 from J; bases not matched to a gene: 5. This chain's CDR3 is CASSYSRLAGGQQFF. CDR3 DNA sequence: TGTGCCAGCAGTTACTCTAGGCTAGCGGGGGGGCAGCAGTTCTTC.